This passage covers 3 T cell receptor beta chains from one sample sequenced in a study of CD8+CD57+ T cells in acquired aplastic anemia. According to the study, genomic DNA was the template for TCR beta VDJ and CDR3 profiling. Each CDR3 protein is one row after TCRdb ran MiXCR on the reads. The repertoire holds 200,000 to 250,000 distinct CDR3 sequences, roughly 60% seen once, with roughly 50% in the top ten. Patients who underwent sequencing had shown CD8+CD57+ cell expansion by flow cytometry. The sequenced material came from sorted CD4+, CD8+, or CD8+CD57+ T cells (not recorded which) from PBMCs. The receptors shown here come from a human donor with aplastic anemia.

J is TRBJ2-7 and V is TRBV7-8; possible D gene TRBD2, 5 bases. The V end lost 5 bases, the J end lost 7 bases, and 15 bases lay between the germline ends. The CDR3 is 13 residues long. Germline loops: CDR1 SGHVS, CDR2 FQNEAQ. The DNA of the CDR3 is TGTGCCAGCAGCCGCGGAGGTTCGGGGGAGCAGTACTTC. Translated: CASSRGGSGEQYF.

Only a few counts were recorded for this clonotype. In nucleotides, the CDR3 is TGTGCCACCAGCATAGCGGGAGTCAGCGGTGAGCAGTTCTTC. Amino acid sequence: CATSIAGVSGEQFF. This chain connects TRBV24-1 to TRBJ2-1; TRBD2 matches 9 bases. The CDR3 contains 14 residues. V lost 7 bases and J lost 9; bases outside the gene matches: 9. Germline V gene sequence: CDR1 KGHDR, CDR2 SFDVKD.

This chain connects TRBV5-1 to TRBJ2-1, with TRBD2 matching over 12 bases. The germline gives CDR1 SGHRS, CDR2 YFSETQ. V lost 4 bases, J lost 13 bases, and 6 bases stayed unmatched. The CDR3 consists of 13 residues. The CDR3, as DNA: TGCGCCAGCAGCGGTGGGACTAGCGGGCCCCAGTTCTTC. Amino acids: CASSGGTSGPQFF.